The next 7 T cell receptor beta chains were all read from a single sample in a study of OX40 agonist ivuxolimab in advanced cancers. The protocol was immunoSEQ multiplex PCR, while the TCRdb copy is restricted to in-frame clones and leaves out a portion. Among around 39,000 clones listed, 79% were seen once. Specimen: CD4+ or CD8+ T cells sorted from blood, collected in a trial of the OX40 agonist ivuxolimab. The receptors stem from an adult with an advanced solid tumor such as melanoma, head and neck, liver or kidney cancer.

CDR3 in DNA: TGTGCCAGCTCAAAGGGACTAGCGGGGGGACTCGAGCAGTACTTC. It encodes CASSKGLAGGLEQYF. The J gene is TRBJ2-7, the V gene TRBV18; the match to TRBD2 covers 15 bases. The CDR3 loop spans 15 amino acids. Germline loops: CDR1 KGHSH, CDR2 LQKENI. The V segment lost 5 bases and the J segment 6 bases; nucleotides outside the gene matches: 5.

Remarks on this clone: The same CDR3 also results from other DNA sequences found in this sample. The chain recombines TRBV9 with TRBJ2-7, with TRBD2 matching 8 bases. Trimming at V came to 0 bases and at J to 0 bases, leaving 11 bases not matched to a gene. This CDR3 spans 18 amino acids. The germline gives CDR1 SGDLS, CDR2 YYNGEE. The CDR3 DNA reads as TGTGCCAGCAGCGTAGGGGGTGGCGGGGGGACCTTCTCCTACGAGCAGTACTTC. This translates into CASSVGGGGGTFSYEQYF.

Only a few counts were recorded for this clone. The CDR3: CASSEAEGATYNEQFF. The CDR3 bases are TGTGCCAGCAGTGAAGCGGAGGGTGCTACCTACAATGAGCAGTTCTTC. The rearrangement joins TRBV6-1 to TRBJ2-1; possible D gene TRBD2, 6 bases. CDR3 size: 16 residues. The germline V and J ends were trimmed by 0 bases and 2 bases, with 11 bases remaining between them. Germline V lookup: CDR1 MNHNS, CDR2 SASEGT.

This clone showed up just a few times. This chain uses TRBV19 with TRBJ1-2, with D hard to call. V was shortened by 5 bases and J by 3 bases, with 16 bases between the two germline ends. Germline V CDR1 and CDR2: LNHDA, SQIVND (reference sequence). The CDR3 loop spans 15 amino acids. The CDR3 nucleotides are TGTGCCAGTAGTTTGGGAACTCCGGGGTACTATGGCTACACCTTC. Its translation is CASSLGTPGYYGYTF.

This clone was counted a single time. The chain joins TRBV5-6 to TRBJ2-5, with 7 bases aligning to TRBD1. Per the germline V gene, CDR1 is SGHDT and CDR2 is YYEEEE. Unmatched junction bases numbered 7, after V lost 4 bases and J lost 1 base. The CDR3 is 15 residues long. This CDR3 reads CASSPGTATQETQYF. Written as DNA, the CDR3 is TGTGCCAGCAGCCCCGGGACAGCCACCCAAGAGACCCAGTACTTC.

The chain employs TRBV4-1 and TRBJ2-7; D gene uncertain. The CDR3 spans 17 residues. V gave up 2 bases and J gave up 1 base, with 18 bases separating them. Germline CDR1 reads MGHRA; CDR2 reads YSYEKL. DNA of the CDR3: TGCGCCAGCAGCCAAATGGTGCCGGGCCGTGGGTCCTACGAGCAGTACTTC. This sequence encodes CASSQMVPGRGSYEQYF.

J is TRBJ1-1 and V is TRBV19, with D unresolved. V lost 2 bases to trimming and J lost 1 base, with 8 bases between them. This CDR3 contains 14 residues. Germline V gene lookup returns CDR1 LNHDA and CDR2 SQIVND (reference sequence). The DNA for the CDR3 is TGTGCCAGTAGTATATGGCCGGCGAACACTGAAGCTTTCTTT. Its translation is CASSIWPANTEAFF.